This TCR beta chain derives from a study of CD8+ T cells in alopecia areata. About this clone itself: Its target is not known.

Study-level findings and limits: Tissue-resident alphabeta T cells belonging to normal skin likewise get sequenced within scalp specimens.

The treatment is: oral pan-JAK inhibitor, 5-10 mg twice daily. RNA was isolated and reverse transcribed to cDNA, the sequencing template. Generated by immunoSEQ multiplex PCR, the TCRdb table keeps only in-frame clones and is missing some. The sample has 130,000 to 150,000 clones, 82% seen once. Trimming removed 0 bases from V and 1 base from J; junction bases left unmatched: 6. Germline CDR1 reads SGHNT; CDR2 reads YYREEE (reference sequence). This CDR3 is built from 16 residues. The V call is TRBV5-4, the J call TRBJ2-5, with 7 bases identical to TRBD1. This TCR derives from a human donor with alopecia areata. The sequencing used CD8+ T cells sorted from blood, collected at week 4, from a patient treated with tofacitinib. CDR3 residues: CASSLDTTGVQETQYF. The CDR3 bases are TGTGCCAGCAGCTTGGACACAACAGGGGTCCAAGAGACCCAGTACTTC.